The clone carrying this TCR beta chain was seen ten or more times. The target antigen is unknown. Per germline, CDR1 SGHVS and CDR2 FNYEAQ. V lost 5 bases and J lost 7, with 15 bases in between. CDR3 length equals 15 residues. This entry is derived from a study of T cell repertoires in cytomegalovirus infection. Whole-study context: Both CMV infection and a matching HLA type were indicated by public TCR beta signatures.

Findings and limits, study-wide: The cumulative frequency of public TCR beta families distinguished individuals who carried CMV together with the relevant HLA.

Each CDR3 protein is one row after TCRdb ran MiXCR on the reads. The sample carries some 920,000 distinct CDR3 sequences, around 30% recorded once. The sequence was collected from a human donor in good health (CMV status not recorded). Some clones in this sample may be carry-over from other donors' samples. The input for sequencing was cultured CD8+ T cells from PBMCs, taken from culture after CMV antigen stimulation. This chain joins TRBV7-6 and TRBJ1-6; unclear D gene. The CDR3 nucleotides read TGTGCCAGCAGCCTGGCGGCAGGCCTGAATTCACCCCTCCACTTT. Residues: CASSLAAGLNSPLHF.